The present T cell receptor (beta chain) was sequenced within a study of blood T cell repertoires in COVID-19. From germline, CDR1 is SEHNR and CDR2 FQNEAQ (reference sequence). CDR3 length: 12 amino acids. Trimming took off 3 bases at V and 7 bases at J, with 7 bases between the two ends. Clones were sequenced by immunoSEQ multiplex PCR, and TCRdb holds only the in-frame ones, with some missing. The data contain about 320,000 clones, more than 75% of them singletons. This chain uses TRBV7-9 with TRBJ2-4, with a possible D match to TRBD2 (5 bases). The sequenced material came from peripheral blood. This clonotype originated in a woman aged 45-65 years with acute or convalescent COVID-19. The CDR3 sequence: CASSFDYNIQYF. CDR3 DNA: TGTGCCAGCAGCTTCGACTATAACATTCAGTACTTC.